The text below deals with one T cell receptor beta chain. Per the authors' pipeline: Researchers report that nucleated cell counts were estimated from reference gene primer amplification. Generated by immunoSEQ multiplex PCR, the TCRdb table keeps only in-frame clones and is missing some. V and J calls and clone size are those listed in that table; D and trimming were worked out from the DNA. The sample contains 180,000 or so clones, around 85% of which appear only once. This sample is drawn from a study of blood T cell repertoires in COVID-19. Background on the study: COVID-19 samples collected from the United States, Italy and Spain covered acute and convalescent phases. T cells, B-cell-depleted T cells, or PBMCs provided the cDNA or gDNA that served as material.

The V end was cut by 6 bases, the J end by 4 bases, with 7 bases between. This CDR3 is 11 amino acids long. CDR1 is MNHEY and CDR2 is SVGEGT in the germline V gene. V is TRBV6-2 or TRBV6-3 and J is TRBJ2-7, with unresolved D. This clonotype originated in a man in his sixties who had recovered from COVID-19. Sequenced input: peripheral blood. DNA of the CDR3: TGTGCCAGCAGCCTGTATTACGAGCAGTACTTC. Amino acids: CASSLYYEQYF.